Presented here are 8 T cell receptor beta chains from one specimen sequenced in a study of cytomegalovirus exposure and HLA in healthy donors. 60 Vbeta and 13 Jbeta primers were used in PCR. Sequencing was performed with immunoSEQ multiplex PCR; in TCRdb, only in-frame clones are kept and a portion is missing. The profile covers roughly 160,000 clones, with roughly 80% appearing a single time and around 3.5% taken by the ten largest. Sequenced: PBMCs. Receptors originate from a man younger than 45 in good health and CMV-seropositive.

This chain connects TRBV10-3 to TRBJ2-5; TRBD1 agrees at 7 bases. V gave up 2 bases and J gave up 0 bases; unmatched junction bases: 3. Germline CDR1 is ENHRY and CDR2 is SYGVKD. This CDR3 is 15 amino acids long. The CDR3 here is CAISEGTVYQETQYF. The CDR3 DNA follows: TGTGCCATCAGTGAGGGGACAGTGTACCAAGAGACCCAGTACTTC.

This clone has just a few counts. The chain has TRBV5-1 and TRBJ1-2; D gene uncertain. CDR3 length: 14 residues. Germline-derived CDR1 and CDR2 are SGHRS and YFSETQ. V shed 0 bases and J shed 2 bases, with 8 bases lying between them. The CDR3: CASSLGAENYGYTF. The CDR3 bases are TGCGCCAGCAGCTTGGGGGCAGAAAACTATGGCTACACCTTC. Complete variable domain (other parts from reference TRBV5-1 and TRBJ1-2): KAGVTQTPRYLIKTRGQQVTLSCSPISGHRSVSWYQQTPGQGLQFLFEYFSETQRNKGNFPGRFSGRQFSNSRSEMNVSTLELGDSALYLCASSLGAENYGYTFGSGTRLTVV.

This chain links TRBV9 with TRBJ2-2; 11 bases line up with TRBD2. This CDR3 spans 16 amino acids. Germline lookup yields CDR1 SGDLS and CDR2 YYNGEE. With V trimmed by 0 bases and J by 4 bases, 2 bases remained unmatched. The CDR3 sequence: CASSVVTSGGTGELFF. The DNA for the CDR3 is TGTGCCAGCAGCGTAGTAACTAGCGGGGGCACCGGGGAGCTGTTTTTT.

The chain recombines TRBV27 with TRBJ1-5; the D gene is possibly TRBD1 (6 bases). Germline V CDR1 and CDR2: MNHEY, SMNVEV (reference sequence). This CDR3 comprises 14 residues. V shed 6 bases and J shed 6 bases, with 15 bases lying between them. Here the CDR3 reads CASRPGGGLQPQHF. CDR3 nucleotide sequence: TGTGCCAGCAGGCCCGGGGGGGGGCTTCAGCCCCAGCATTTT.

The rearrangement uses TRBV30 and TRBJ2-7; possible D gene TRBD2, 6 bases. V was shortened by 0 bases and J by 7 bases, with 13 bases between the two germline ends. The CDR3 spans 13 residues. Germline values: CDR1 GTSNPN, CDR2 SVGIG (reference sequence). The CDR3 here is CAWSVVWAGEQYF. The CDR3 nucleotides are TGTGCCTGGAGTGTGGTCTGGGCGGGGGAGCAGTACTTC.

In this sample, this clone turned up a few times. The gene calls are TRBV18 and TRBJ2-5; TRBD1 agrees at 8 bases. V gave up 2 bases and J gave up 5 bases; unmatched junction bases: 7. CDR1 and CDR2 (germline): KGHSH, LQKENI. The CDR3 loop spans 15 amino acids. Here the CDR3 DNA reads TGTGCCAGCTCACCAAGTCAGGGGGCGATTGAGACCCAGTACTTC. This gives the protein CASSPSQGAIETQYF.

The CDR3 sequence is CASSRRGQSGELFF. The CDR3 DNA follows: TGTGCCAGCAGCAGACGAGGACAGTCCGGGGAGCTGTTTTTT. V and J are TRBV5-6 and TRBJ2-2; D is perhaps TRBD1 (6 bases). CDR3 length: 14 residues. Germline values: CDR1 SGHDT, CDR2 YYEEEE. V was pared by 4 bases and J by 6 bases, with 13 bases between.

The gene calls are TRBV7-9 and TRBJ1-2; possibly TRBD1 for D (5 bases). The germline V gene encodes CDR1 SEHNR and CDR2 FQNEAQ (reference sequence). This CDR3 comprises 15 residues. Trimming removed 5 bases from V and 4 bases from J, with 17 bases in between. The CDR3 reads CASSPRGGRGYGYTF. The CDR3 DNA is TGTGCCAGCAGCCCGCGGGGAGGAAGGGGCTATGGCTACACCTTC. The entire variable domain, with the rest obtained from reference TRBV7-9 and TRBJ1-2, is as follows: DTGVSQNPRHKITKRGQNVTFRCDPISEHNRLYWYRQTLGQGPEFLTYFQNEAQLEKSRLLSDRFSAERPKGSFSTLEIQRTEQGDSAMYLCASSPRGGRGYGYTFGSGTRLTVV.